This TCR beta chain is from a study of blood T cell repertoires in COVID-19. Authors' methods: Nucleated cell counts were estimated from reference gene primer amplification. Measured with immunoSEQ multiplex PCR; TCRdb has only the in-frame clones, and not every one. V and J calls and clone size follow that table, whereas D and trimming were derived from the DNA. The sample lists approximately 360,000 clones, roughly 90% occurring once. V was cut by 5 bases and J by 8 bases, with 13 bases left in between. The V gene's germline CDR1 is LNHDA and CDR2 SQIVND (reference sequence). There are 13 residues in the CDR3.

V usage is TRBV19 and J usage is TRBJ2-1; weak D call: TRBD1 (5 bases). The sequencing input was peripheral blood. The TCR originated in a man aged 40-55 years with acute or convalescent COVID-19. CDR3 sequence reads: CASSARQGYEQFF. The CDR3 DNA sequence: TGTGCCAGTAGTGCCCGGCAGGGATATGAGCAGTTCTTC.